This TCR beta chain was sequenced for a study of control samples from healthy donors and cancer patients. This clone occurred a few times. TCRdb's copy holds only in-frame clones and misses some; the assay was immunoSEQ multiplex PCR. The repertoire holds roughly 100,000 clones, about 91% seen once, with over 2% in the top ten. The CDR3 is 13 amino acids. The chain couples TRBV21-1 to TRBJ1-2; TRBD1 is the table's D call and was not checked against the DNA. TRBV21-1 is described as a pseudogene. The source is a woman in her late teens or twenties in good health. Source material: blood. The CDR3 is CASSKGQGWSYTF. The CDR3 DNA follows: TGTGCCAGCAGCAAAGGACAGGGATGGAGCTACACCTTC.